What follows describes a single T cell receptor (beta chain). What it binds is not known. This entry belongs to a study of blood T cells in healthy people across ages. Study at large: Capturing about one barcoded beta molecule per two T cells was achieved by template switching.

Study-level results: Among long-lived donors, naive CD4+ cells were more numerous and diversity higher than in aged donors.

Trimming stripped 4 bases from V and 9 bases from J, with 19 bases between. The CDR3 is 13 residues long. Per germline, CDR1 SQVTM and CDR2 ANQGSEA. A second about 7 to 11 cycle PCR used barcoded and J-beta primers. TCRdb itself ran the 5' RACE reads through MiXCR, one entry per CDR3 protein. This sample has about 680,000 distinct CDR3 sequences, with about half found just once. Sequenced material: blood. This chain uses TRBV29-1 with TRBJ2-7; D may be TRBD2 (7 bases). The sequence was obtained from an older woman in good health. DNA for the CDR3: TGCAGCGTTGGGGGGGGGCAAGCTCGGCGGCAGTACTTC. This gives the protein CSVGGGQARRQYF.